These T cell receptor beta chains were read from a single sample in a study of cytomegalovirus exposure and HLA in healthy donors. Clones were sequenced by immunoSEQ multiplex PCR, and TCRdb holds only the in-frame ones, with some missing. Altogether about 130,000 clones are present, roughly 80% being singletons, with the ten largest covering 1%. The sequencing input was PBMCs. Every receptor here comes from a man aged 35 to 55 in good health and CMV-seronegative. Both conserved end residues are part of each CDR3. The D gene is left open where the match is weak. Not every row has a clone size; where given, it reads once, few, many or a size class.

d_gene,v_gene,j_gene,abundance,CDR3aa,CDR3nt
TRBD1,TRBV30,TRBJ1-5,-,CAWSPPGQFNQPQHF,TGTGCCTGGAGTCCCCCGGGACAGTTCAATCAGCCCCAGCATTTT
-,TRBV19,TRBJ2-6,once,CASSVTGSGANVLTF,TGTGCCAGTAGTGTTACAGGGTCTGGGGCCAACGTCCTGACTTTC
TRBD2,TRBV28,TRBJ2-1,-,CASRLTSGTYNEQFF,TGTGCCAGCAGGTTGACTAGCGGAACGTACAATGAGCAGTTCTTC
-,TRBV6-1,TRBJ1-1,once,CASSSPYTEAFF,TGTGCCAGCAGCTCCCCCTACACTGAAGCTTTCTTT
-,TRBV18,TRBJ2-1,-,CASSPSNNEQFF,TGTGCCAGCTCACCAAGCAACAATGAGCAGTTCTTC
-,TRBV6-5,TRBJ2-2,-,CASSPQGNTGELFF,TGTGCCAGCAGCCCCCAGGGAAACACCGGGGAGCTGTTTTTT
-,TRBV5-1,TRBJ2-2,-,CASSLAGTNTGELFF,TGCGCCAGCAGCTTGGCCGGGACTAACACCGGGGAGCTGTTTTTT
TRBD2,TRBV7-6,TRBJ2-3,-,CASSLGLAGGRSTDTQYF,TGTGCCAGCAGCTTAGGACTAGCGGGGGGGCGGAGCACAGATACGCAGTATTTT
-,TRBV28,TRBJ1-4,once,CASREGLSEKLFF,TGTGCCAGCAGGGAGGGGTTAAGTGAAAAACTGTTTTTT
-,TRBV6-1,TRBJ2-3,-,CASVEGSRNTQYF,TGTGCCAGCGTCGAAGGGAGTCGTAATACGCAGTATTTT
TRBD1,TRBV11-1,TRBJ1-1,once,CASSLRTGRVPEAFF,TGTGCCAGCAGCTTAAGGACAGGGAGGGTTCCTGAAGCTTTCTTT
TRBD1,TRBV27,TRBJ2-7,-,CASSPGDRGRQYF,TGTGCCAGCAGTCCGGGAGACAGGGGGAGACAGTACTTC
-,TRBV7-9,TRBJ1-1,-,CASSFKGGGNEAFF,TGTGCCAGCAGTTTTAAAGGGGGGGGAAATGAAGCTTTCTTT
TRBD1,TRBV2,TRBJ1-1,-,CASSDSDRAMNTEAFF,TGTGCCAGCAGTGACTCGGACAGGGCCATGAACACTGAAGCTTTCTTT
-,TRBV11-2,TRBJ1-1,-,CASSTDRVMNTEAFF,TGTGCCAGCAGCACAGACAGAGTAATGAACACTGAAGCTTTCTTT
-,TRBV6-1,TRBJ2-1,-,CASSERLEGPDEQFF,TGTGCCAGCAGTGAACGACTAGAAGGACCGGATGAGCAGTTCTTC
TRBD2,TRBV19,TRBJ2-5,-,CASSTSLADQETQYF,TGTGCCAGTAGTACGTCTCTAGCGGACCAAGAGACCCAGTACTTC
TRBD1,TRBV28,TRBJ2-3,-,CASSETRGRHTQYF,TGTGCCAGCAGCGAAACCAGGGGGCGGCATACGCAGTATTTT
TRBD2,TRBV19,TRBJ2-5,-,CASSGVAGGQETQYF,TGTGCCAGCTCCGGGGTCGCGGGGGGACAAGAGACCCAGTACTTC
TRBD1,TRBV7-9,TRBJ1-2,-,CASSLDGTEYYGYTF,TGTGCCAGCAGCTTAGACGGGACAGAATACTATGGCTACACCTTC
-,TRBV9,TRBJ2-3,-,CASTSGTIDTQYF,TGTGCCAGCACAAGCGGGACAATAGATACGCAGTATTTT
TRBD1,TRBV11-2,TRBJ1-1,-,CASSSLATGMNTEAFF,TGTGCCAGCAGCTCCCTCGCGACAGGGATGAACACTGAAGCTTTCTTT
-,TRBV30,TRBJ1-4,-,CAWSERQGSNEKLFF,TGTGCCTGGAGTGAAAGGCAGGGATCTAATGAAAAACTGTTTTTT
-,TRBV4-1,TRBJ2-7,-,CASSPPEYEQYF,TGCGCCAGCAGCCCCCCTGAGTACGAGCAGTACTTC
-,TRBV19,TRBJ2-3,-,CASSIDNADTQYF,TGTGCCAGTAGTATAGATAATGCAGATACGCAGTATTTT
-,TRBV9,TRBJ2-1,-,CASSVAMYNEQFF,TGTGCCAGCAGCGTAGCTATGTACAATGAGCAGTTCTTC
TRBD2,TRBV9,TRBJ2-1,-,CASSARSSGRYNEQFF,TGTGCCAGCAGCGCCCGTTCTAGCGGGAGGTACAATGAGCAGTTCTTC
-,TRBV7-8,TRBJ1-5,-,CASSLAGTGASNQPQHF,TGTGCCAGCAGCTTGGCGGGGACTGGTGCTAGCAATCAGCCCCAGCATTTT
-,TRBV2,TRBJ1-5,-,CASSEEAAQPQHF,TGTGCCAGCAGTGAAGAGGCGGCTCAGCCCCAGCATTTT
-,TRBV28,TRBJ1-4,-,CASMGGRPGNEKLFF,TGTGCCAGCATGGGGGGGCGGCCCGGTAATGAAAAACTGTTTTTT
-,TRBV30,TRBJ2-2,-,CAWRRGGDTGELFF,TGTGCCTGGAGGCGGGGTGGTGACACCGGGGAGCTGTTTTTT
-,TRBV5-6,TRBJ2-1,-,CASSLAGQGRHNEQFF,TGTGCCAGCAGCTTGGCCGGCCAGGGCAGGCACAATGAGCAGTTCTTC
-,TRBV4-1,TRBJ2-5,-,CASSLQGLGETQYF,TGCGCCAGCAGCCTCCAGGGTCTAGGGGAGACCCAGTACTTC
TRBD1,TRBV11-2,TRBJ2-2,-,CASEGQGGTGELFF,TGTGCCAGCGAGGGACAGGGCGGCACCGGGGAGCTGTTTTTT
-,TRBV27,TRBJ1-6,-,CASSFTQGSHSPLHF,TGTGCCAGCAGTTTCACCCAGGGTAGCCATTCACCCCTCCACTTT
TRBD1,TRBV10-2,TRBJ2-1,once,CASRDRGPNNEQFF,TGCGCCAGCAGGGACAGGGGGCCTAACAATGAGCAGTTCTTC
TRBD1,TRBV27,TRBJ2-7,-,CASSWGQGNYEQYF,TGTGCCAGCAGTTGGGGACAGGGGAACTACGAGCAGTACTTC
TRBD1,TRBV28,TRBJ1-4,-,CASTIRQGAEKLFF,TGTGCCAGCACCATCCGACAGGGCGCCGAAAAACTGTTTTTT
TRBD2,TRBV7-3,TRBJ2-5,-,CASSPSGRGETQYF,TGTGCCAGCAGCCCCAGCGGGAGAGGAGAGACCCAGTACTTC
TRBD1,TRBV28,TRBJ1-5,-,CASSSNLGQGGAYSNQPQHF,TGTGCCAGCAGTTCGAACCTGGGACAGGGAGGGGCCTATAGCAATCAGCCCCAGCATTTT
TRBD1,TRBV5-1,TRBJ1-1,-,CASSPTGSTEAFF,TGCGCCAGCAGCCCGACAGGGAGCACTGAAGCTTTCTTT
TRBD2,TRBV5-1,TRBJ2-5,-,CASSPGTSGGQETQYF,TGCGCCAGCAGCCCCGGGACTAGCGGGGGGCAAGAGACCCAGTACTTC
TRBD1,TRBV29-1,TRBJ2-5,few,CSVARQGWETQYF,TGCAGCGTTGCCCGACAGGGGTGGGAGACCCAGTACTTC
-,TRBV18,TRBJ1-1,-,CASSPPKGANTEAFF,TGTGCCAGCTCACCACCGAAGGGAGCGAACACTGAAGCTTTCTTT
-,TRBV10-3,TRBJ2-7,-,CATRLDYYEQYF,TGTGCCACCAGACTAGACTACTACGAGCAGTACTTC
-,TRBV5-1,TRBJ1-4,-,CASSSSGQADEKLFF,TGCGCCAGCAGCTCCTCAGGGCAGGCTGATGAAAAACTGTTTTTT